This T cell receptor (beta chain) is from a study of shared clonotypes between healthy human individuals. The wider study: Donors consisted of a couple of women and a few men between 18 and 49. Study-level points and caveats: The low donor count limited represented genetic and exposure-history diversity. The sole specimen, blood, was sampled, and tissue repertoires likely differ.

Details on this clone: Its matching antigen is unknown.

Genomic DNA belonging to each subset was distributed in equal measure over several immunoSEQ plates. Profiling relied on immunoSEQ multiplex PCR, and the TCRdb table lists in-frame clones only, not all of them. Of some 380,000 clones in the sample, 96% were seen once. V lost 2 bases and J lost 3, with 19 bases in between. CDR3 length: 17 residues. From germline, CDR1 is MDHEN and CDR2 SYDVKM. This receptor was identified in a man younger than 40 in good health. V and J are TRBV28 and TRBJ1-2; D possibly corresponds to TRBD1 (6 bases). The material sequenced was memory CD8+ T cells sorted from blood. Stated subset: CD45RO+ cells pooled with CCR7-negative TemRA cells. The CDR3 loop reads CASSLLVGQTLDYGYTF. The CDR3 DNA reads TGTGCCAGCAGTTTACTCGTAGGACAGACCCTTGACTATGGCTACACCTTC.